A selection of T cell receptor beta chains follows, all from one sample in a study of technical replicates of blood from a few donors. The method was immunoSEQ multiplex PCR; TCRdb's version includes in-frame clones alone and lacks a portion of them. The sample contains 50,000 to 70,000 clones, 93% of which appear only once. Source material: PBMCs. The origin of the receptors is a human donor in good health. Some clones in this sample may be carry-over from other donors' samples. Each CDR3 is given with its conserved first and last residue. A D gene is named only where the DNA matches it firmly. The size entry is marked missing in some rows and otherwise reads once, few, many or a size class.

v_call	d_call	clone_size	j_call	cdr3_nt	cdr3_aa
TRBV5-4	-	-	TRBJ1-6	TGTGCCAGCAGCTCAGGACAGAGCAACTCCTATAATTCACCCCTCCACTTT	CASSSGQSNSYNSPLHF
TRBV5-1	TRBD1	-	TRBJ2-6	TGCGCCAGCAGCCAAGGACAGGGGAGCTCTGGGGCCAACGTCCTGACTTTC	CASSQGQGSSGANVLTF
TRBV6-5	-	once	TRBJ2-5	TGTGCCAGCAGCCCCATAGGGGGGGGCGGTGAGACCCAGTACTTC	CASSPIGGGGETQYF
TRBV5-1	TRBD1	-	TRBJ2-7	TGCGCCAGCAGCATGACAGGGGTTTCCTACGAGCAGTACTTC	CASSMTGVSYEQYF
TRBV29-1	TRBD1	-	TRBJ2-1	TGCAGCGCCGAAGGACAGGGGACGGGTGAGCAGTTCTTC	CSAEGQGTGEQFF
TRBV5-6	TRBD2	-	TRBJ2-3	TGTGCCAGCAGCATCACCGGACTAGACGACACAGATACGCAGTATTTT	CASSITGLDDTDTQYF
TRBV7-9	-	once	TRBJ1-2	TGTGCCAGCGGGAACAGGGCAGGGGAATTTGGCTACACCTTC	CASGNRAGEFGYTF
TRBV7-9	TRBD2	-	TRBJ2-1	TGTGCCAGCAGCTCCCGTCTAGCGGGAGGGCCTGGAGAGCAGTTCTTC	CASSSRLAGGPGEQFF
TRBV7-8	-	-	TRBJ2-1	TGTGCCAGCGGTTATAGCTCCTACAATGAGCAGTTCTTC	CASGYSSYNEQFF
TRBV7-2	TRBD1	-	TRBJ1-2	TGTGCCAGCAGCCCCGGACAGGGAGGGCTTCCAGGCTACACCTTC	CASSPGQGGLPGYTF
TRBV30	TRBD1	-	TRBJ2-3	TGTGCCTGGAGTACCACCGGGACAGGCACAGATACGCAGTATTTT	CAWSTTGTGTDTQYF
TRBV18	-	-	TRBJ1-6	TGTGCCAGCTCATTTGACAGGAGTCCTAATTCACCCCTCCACTTT	CASSFDRSPNSPLHF
TRBV4-2	TRBD2	once	TRBJ2-7	TGTGCCAGCAGCCAAGAGTCTAGCGGGAGTTACGAGCAGTACTTC	CASSQESSGSYEQYF
TRBV5-8	-	-	TRBJ1-1	TGTGCCAGCAGCTTGGGGCTGACAGCGAACACTGAAGCTTTCTTT	CASSLGLTANTEAFF